The 20 T cell receptor beta chains listed next were all sequenced from one sample in a study of blood T cell repertoires in COVID-19. The data were produced by immunoSEQ multiplex PCR, yet TCRdb's version contains in-frame clones alone and is incomplete. In the table there are some 33,000 clones, more than 80% of which are singletons. Specimen: peripheral blood. Every receptor here comes from a human donor in a cohort sampled during active COVID-19.

This chain connects TRBV20-1 to TRBJ2-7, with 9 bases aligning to TRBD2. Germline values: CDR1 DFQATT, CDR2 SNEGSKA (reference sequence). The V and J ends lost 3 bases and 0 bases, in that order; junction bases with no gene match: 12. The CDR3 loop spans 17 amino acids. The CDR3 loop reads CSASPASGKASSYEQYF. CDR3 bases: TGCAGTGCTAGTCCCGCTAGCGGGAAAGCGAGCTCCTACGAGCAGTACTTC.

DNA of the CDR3: TGTGCCAGCAGCGTCTCACCCGGGACAGGACAAGAGACCCAGTACTTC. Amino acid sequence: CASSVSPGTGQETQYF. The chain combines TRBV9 with TRBJ2-5, with 8 bases matching TRBD1. Germline trimming cut 2 bases from V and 2 bases from J; bases unmatched to any gene: 8. Germline assignment: CDR1 SGDLS and CDR2 YYNGEE. The CDR3 extends over 16 amino acids.

This chain joins TRBV5-1 and TRBJ2-1; possibly TRBD2 for D (6 bases). The V and J ends lost 4 bases and 6 bases respectively, with 14 bases between them. Germline loops: CDR1 SGHRS, CDR2 YFSETQ. CDR3 length: 14 amino acids. The CDR3 bases are TGCGCCAGCAGCGAATTGACTAGTATCAATGAGCAGTTCTTC. Protein: CASSELTSINEQFF. Based on the CDR3 plus reference TRBV5-1 and TRBJ2-1, the full variable domain is KAGVTQTPRYLIKTRGQQVTLSCSPISGHRSVSWYQQTPGQGLQFLFEYFSETQRNKGNFPGRFSGRQFSNSRSEMNVSTLELGDSALYLCASSELTSINEQFFGPGTRLTVL.

The chain combines TRBV28 with TRBJ2-7; a weak D match, TRBD1 (5 bases). The V gene lost 3 bases and the J gene lost 2 bases, with 20 bases spanning the gap. The CDR3 is 17 amino acids. Germline-derived CDR1 and CDR2 are MDHEN and SYDVKM. CDR3 sequence reads: CASSFRSRQWIPYEQYF. CDR3 nucleotide sequence: TGTGCCAGCAGTTTTAGGTCCCGACAGTGGATCCCCTACGAGCAGTACTTC.

The genes are TRBV24-1 and TRBJ2-7; 12 nucleotides match TRBD1. Germline loops: CDR1 KGHDR, CDR2 SFDVKD. The CDR3 has 17 amino acids. V was clipped by 5 bases and J by 5 bases; unmatched bases: 12. CDR3 in amino acids: CATSAGTGGAGIHEQYF. The CDR3 DNA reads as TGTGCCACCAGTGCCGGGACAGGGGGCGCAGGAATCCACGAGCAGTACTTC.

CDR3 nucleotide sequence: TGCGCCGAAGACTCAGAACTAGCGGGGGGCTCCTACGAGCAGTACTTC. As protein: CAEDSELAGGSYEQYF. The V call is TRBV10-1, the J call TRBJ2-7; 12 bases match TRBD2. CDR3 length: 16 residues. The germline V gene has CDR1 WNHNN and CDR2 SYGVQD (reference sequence). V was clipped by 11 bases and J by 0 bases; unmatched bases: 11.

This chain links TRBV21-1 with TRBJ2-7; the table's D call, TRBD2, was not checked against the DNA. TRBV21-1 is reported as a pseudogene. The CDR3 loop spans 14 amino acids. DNA for the CDR3: TGTGCCAGCAGCAAAGACTACAAACAAGGCGAGCAGTACTTC. Translated, it gives CASSKDYKQGEQYF.

The chain is built from TRBV5-6 and TRBJ2-7, with a tentative D call TRBD2 (7 bases). Trimming left V 4 bases short and J 4 bases short, with 15 bases between. The germline V gene has CDR1 SGHDT and CDR2 YYEEEE. This CDR3 contains 14 residues. For the CDR3, the DNA is TGTGCCAGCAGCGGGGGGGCGGGGCCTTACGAGCAGTACTTC. It translates to CASSGGAGPYEQYF.

The gene calls are TRBV7-2 and TRBJ2-2; D remains unclear. Germline V gene lookup returns CDR1 SGHTA and CDR2 FQGNSA. The CDR3 runs to 14 residues. V shed 5 bases and J shed 3 bases, with 10 bases lying between them. The CDR3 DNA is TGTGCCAGCAGCAACGTCGGAGACACCGGGGAGCTGTTTTTT. Its protein product is CASSNVGDTGELFF.

The rearrangement uses TRBV4-1 and TRBJ2-1; D remains ambiguous. There are 15 residues in the CDR3. Between the trimmed V and J ends, which lost 0 bases and 4 bases, there was a span of 10 bases. Germline CDR1 reads MGHRA; CDR2 reads YSYEKL. The chain's CDR3 is CASSQDPSAYNEQFF. CDR3 DNA: TGCGCCAGCAGCCAAGATCCGAGCGCTTACAATGAGCAGTTCTTC.

The J gene is TRBJ1-6, the V gene TRBV6-5, with D hard to call. Germline CDR1 is MNHEY and CDR2 is SVGAGI. Trimming removed 6 bases from V and 9 bases from J, with 9 bases in between. This CDR3 has 12 residues. The CDR3 nucleotides read TGTGCCAGCAGACGACTCAGTTCACCCCTCCACTTT. Amino acids: CASRRLSSPLHF.

V is TRBV18 and J is TRBJ2-1; maybe TRBD1 (6 bases). The CDR3 sequence is 13 residues long. Per germline, CDR1 KGHSH and CDR2 LQKENI. Trimming left V 4 bases short and J 5 bases short, with 9 bases between. In DNA, the CDR3 is TGTGCCAGCTCACGTCAGGGGAACAATGAGCAGTTCTTC. Its translation: CASSRQGNNEQFF.

This chain's CDR3 is CASSQGLGADTQYF. CDR3 DNA: TGCGCCAGCAGCCAAGGACTAGGGGCAGATACGCAGTATTTT. The chain combines TRBV4-1 with TRBJ2-3, with D perhaps TRBD2 (6 bases). V lost 1 base, J lost 4 bases, and 9 bases lay in between. CDR1 is MGHRA and CDR2 is YSYEKL in the germline V gene. The CDR3 totals 14 residues.

V gene TRBV6-2 or TRBV6-3 combines with J gene TRBJ2-2; 11 bases fit TRBD2. Looked up from germline, CDR1 is MNHEY and CDR2 is SVGEGT. V shed 5 bases, J shed 6 bases, and the junction held 8 bases outside the gene matches. The CDR3 has 16 amino acids. As DNA, the CDR3 is TGTGCCAGCAGTCGACTAGCGGGGCTAGGGGCCGGGGAGCTGTTTTTT. This translates into CASSRLAGLGAGELFF.

CDR3 amino acids: CASSSPTGFGEKLFF. CDR3 DNA sequence: TGTGCCAGCAGTTCCCCCACAGGGTTTGGTGAAAAACTGTTTTTT. V is TRBV28 and J is TRBJ1-4; tentative D call: TRBD1 (6 bases). The germline V and J ends were trimmed by 4 bases and 7 bases, with 16 bases remaining between them. Per the germline V gene, CDR1 is MDHEN and CDR2 is SYDVKM. This CDR3 region has 15 residues.

In its sample, this clone was seen once. V usage is TRBV28 and J usage is TRBJ2-2; 7 nucleotides match TRBD2. Germline V gives CDR1 MDHEN, CDR2 SYDVKM. J was trimmed by 9 bases and V by 8 bases; bases with no gene match: 12. The CDR3 has 14 residues. The CDR3 nucleotides are TGTGCCAGCCACGGAGCTGCGGGAGCCCGGGAGCTGTTTTTT. Translating gives CASHGAAGARELFF. Based on the CDR3 plus reference TRBV28 and TRBJ2-2, the full variable domain is DVKVTQSSRYLVKRTGEKVFLECVQDMDHENMFWYRQDPGLGLRLIYFSYDVKMKEKGDIPEGYSVSREKKERFSLILESASTNQTSMYLCASHGAAGARELFFGEGSRLTVL.

The rearrangement joins TRBV3-1 (or the pseudogene TRBV3-2) to TRBJ1-2; D gene uncertain. V lost 0 bases and J 2 bases, leaving 7 bases between the germline ends. This CDR3 is built from 14 residues. Germline-derived CDR1 and CDR2 are LGHDT and YNNKEL (reference sequence). The CDR3 region is CASSQERQNYGYTF. The CDR3 bases are TGTGCCAGCAGCCAAGAACGTCAGAACTATGGCTACACCTTC.

The rearrangement joins TRBV4-1 to TRBJ2-6; 8 bases map to TRBD1. The CDR3 length is 20 residues. The germline CDR1 and CDR2 sequences are MGHRA and YSYEKL. The V gene end was trimmed by 1 base and the J gene end by 2 bases; junction bases not matched to a gene: 13. CDR3 DNA: TGCGCCAGCAGCCAAGTAGGGGGGCAGGGGGCGCTGGCTGGGGCCAACGTCCTGACTTTC. This encodes CASSQVGGQGALAGANVLTF.

CDR3 protein: CASSQTSAGDSNQPQHF. The CDR3 DNA reads TGTGCCAGCAGCCAAACGTCCGCAGGGGATAGCAATCAGCCCCAGCATTTT. This sequence joins TRBV3-1 (or the pseudogene TRBV3-2) and TRBJ1-5; a possible D gene is TRBD1 (6 bases). Germline values: CDR1 LGHDT, CDR2 YNNKEL (reference sequence). V lost 2 bases to trimming and J lost 0 bases, with 14 bases between them. This CDR3 contains 17 residues.

This clone was counted once. This chain uses TRBV6-5 with TRBJ2-5; no clear D gene. Germline loops: CDR1 MNHEY, CDR2 SVGAGI. The V and J ends lost 2 bases and 5 bases respectively, with 3 bases between them. The CDR3 totals 11 residues. This chain's CDR3 is CASSYRETQYF. CDR3 bases: TGTGCCAGCAGTTACCGGGAGACCCAGTACTTC.